These 23 T cell receptor beta chains were sequenced from one sample in a study of cytomegalovirus exposure and HLA in healthy donors. Primers included in the PCR were 60 Vbeta and 13 Jbeta primers. Here immunoSEQ multiplex PCR was the method, and the copy in TCRdb shows in-frame clones only, minus some. The data show roughly 100,000 clones, 70% to 80% seen once. Sequencing used PBMCs. These receptor sequences come from a male donor in good health and CMV-seropositive.

The V gene is TRBV29-1, the J gene TRBJ2-1, with 13 bases that match TRBD2. J lost 3 bases, V lost 6 bases, and 2 bases had no gene match. Germline V gives CDR1 SQVTM, CDR2 ANQGSEA. The CDR3 sequence is 14 residues long. CDR3 DNA: TGCAGCGTGGGGACTAGCGGGGTCTACAATGAGCAGTTCTTC. Its translation is CSVGTSGVYNEQFF.

With regard to this clone: The identical CDR3 is also encoded by other nucleotide sequences in the sample. The gene calls are TRBV6-5 and TRBJ1-2; 11 bases are a match to TRBD1. V trimming: 0 bases; J trimming: 4 bases; junction bases outside the gene matches: 4. CDR1 is MNHEY and CDR2 is SVGAGI in the germline V gene. The CDR3 covers 16 residues. This CDR3 reads CASSYSRTGGGYGYTF. The CDR3, as DNA: TGTGCCAGCAGTTACTCCAGGACAGGGGGCGGCTATGGCTACACCTTC.

Only a few counts were recorded for this clone. The chain is built from TRBV27 and TRBJ2-7; TRBD2 agrees at 7 bases. CDR1 and CDR2 (germline): MNHEY, SMNVEV (reference sequence). V shed 2 bases, J shed 7 bases, and the junction held 14 bases outside the gene matches. The CDR3 spans 16 residues. The CDR3 spells CASSLISGSPLKEQYF. As DNA, the CDR3 is TGTGCCAGCAGTTTAATTAGCGGGTCACCTCTAAAGGAGCAGTACTTC.

The gene calls are TRBV10-3 and TRBJ2-3; 11 bases are a match to TRBD2. This CDR3 region has 16 residues. J gave up 4 bases and V 4 bases, and 7 bases lay outside the gene matches. Germline V gene lookup returns CDR1 ENHRY and CDR2 SYGVKD. The DNA of the CDR3 is TGTGCCATCAGTGGGGGCACTAGCGGGAGCGCAGATACGCAGTATTTT. Translated: CAISGGTSGSADTQYF.

The chain uses TRBV7-9 and TRBJ2-3; TRBD2 agrees at 10 bases. CDR1 and CDR2 (germline): SEHNR, FQNEAQ (reference sequence). Unmatched junction bases numbered 8, after V lost 2 bases and J lost 3 bases. The CDR3 has 17 amino acids. For the CDR3, the DNA is TGTGCCAGCAGCTTATCGCTAGCGGGAGTATTAACAGATACGCAGTATTTT. Its protein is CASSLSLAGVLTDTQYF.

The rearrangement joins TRBV28 to TRBJ2-4; D not resolved. V was pared by 5 bases and J by 0 bases, with 14 bases between. Germline-derived CDR1 and CDR2 are MDHEN and SYDVKM. The CDR3 consists of 16 residues. CDR3 coding DNA: TGTGCCAGCAGTCCGAACGTGGGCCCAGCCAAAAACATTCAGTACTTC. It codes for CASSPNVGPAKNIQYF.

This chain joins TRBV19 and TRBJ2-1, with 9 bases fitting TRBD2. Germline V CDR1 and CDR2: LNHDA, SQIVND (reference sequence). This CDR3 has 15 residues. V shed 7 bases, J shed 2 bases, and the junction held 6 bases outside the gene matches. Written as DNA, the CDR3 is TGTGCCAGTAATATGGCGGGAGGGGCCTACAATGAGCAGTTCTTC. Translated, it gives CASNMAGGAYNEQFF.

This chain connects TRBV9 to TRBJ2-1, with TRBD2 as a possible D gene (5 bases). This CDR3 region has 15 residues. V shed 1 base and J shed 0 bases, with 8 bases lying between them. The V gene's germline CDR1 is SGDLS and CDR2 YYNGEE. The CDR3 coding sequence is TGTGCCAGCAGCGTAAGCGGATACTCCTACAATGAGCAGTTCTTC. Amino acid sequence: CASSVSGYSYNEQFF.

The chain employs TRBV7-2 and TRBJ2-1; maybe TRBD2 (5 bases). Germline CDR1 is SGHTA and CDR2 is FQGNSA. CDR3 length equals 15 residues. Deletions cut 1 base from V and 3 bases from J, with 10 bases between. CDR3 sequence (DNA): TGTGCCAGCAGCTTAGGGACTCTCGTCTACAATGAGCAGTTCTTC. Translated, it gives CASSLGTLVYNEQFF.

The chain uses TRBV9 and TRBJ2-7; 9 bases align to TRBD1. The CDR3 is 16 amino acids. Per the germline V gene, CDR1 is SGDLS and CDR2 is YYNGEE. The V gene end was trimmed by 4 bases and the J gene end by 7 bases; junction bases not matched to a gene: 15. As DNA, the CDR3 is TGTGCCAGCAGCCCCTACCGGACAGGGGCCTTAGGAGAGCAGTACTTC. Translated: CASSPYRTGALGEQYF.

This sequence joins TRBV7-9 and TRBJ2-1, with 7 bases identical to TRBD2. Germline CDR1 is SEHNR and CDR2 is FQNEAQ (reference sequence). The V gene end was trimmed by 5 bases and the J gene end by 4 bases; junction bases not matched to a gene: 11. The CDR3 contains 16 residues. In DNA, the CDR3 is TGTGCCAGCAGCGCTAGGGGAGGGAGGCAATACAATGAGCAGTTCTTC. Translated, it gives CASSARGGRQYNEQFF. Based on the CDR3 plus reference TRBV7-9 and TRBJ2-1, the full variable domain is DTGVSQNPRHKITKRGQNVTFRCDPISEHNRLYWYRQTLGQGPEFLTYFQNEAQLEKSRLLSDRFSAERPKGSFSTLEIQRTEQGDSAMYLCASSARGGRQYNEQFFGPGTRLTVL.

The chain uses TRBV15 and TRBJ2-3, with TRBD1 matching 8 bases. Germline V gene sequence: CDR1 LNHNV, CDR2 YYDKDF (reference sequence). The CDR3 is made up of 18 amino acids. J was trimmed by 1 base and V by 3 bases; bases with no gene match: 12. The CDR3 bases are TGTGCCACCAGCAGGAGACTAGAGACAGGGGCGCGCACAGATACGCAGTATTTT. As protein: CATSRRLETGARTDTQYF.

The table lists this clone with a count of one. The V gene is TRBV11-2, the J gene TRBJ2-7; weak D call: TRBD2 (6 bases). Trimming removed 0 bases from V and 2 bases from J, with 17 bases in between. CDR3 length equals 17 residues. Looked up from germline, CDR1 is SGHAT and CDR2 is FQNNGV. For the CDR3, the DNA is TGTGCCAGCAGCTTAGATGCTCTGCTAGCGAGACCCTACGAGCAGTACTTC. This encodes CASSLDALLARPYEQYF.

This chain uses TRBV5-1 with TRBJ1-4; 8 positions agree with TRBD1. V was clipped by 0 bases and J by 8 bases; unmatched bases: 6. Germline CDR1 and CDR2: SGHRS and YFSETQ. The CDR3 is 15 amino acids. In nucleotides, the CDR3 is TGCGCCAGCAGCTTGGATTGGACAGGGTCCGAAAAACTGTTTTTT. It yields the protein CASSLDWTGSEKLFF.

The gene calls are TRBV5-1 and TRBJ2-2; D perhaps matches TRBD2 (6 bases). CDR3 length equals 13 residues. Trimming stripped 0 bases from V and 6 bases from J, with 6 bases between. The germline V gene has CDR1 SGHRS and CDR2 YFSETQ. This CDR3 is CASSLGEAGELFF. For the CDR3, the DNA is TGCGCCAGCAGCTTGGGGGAGGCCGGGGAGCTGTTTTTT.

The rearrangement uses TRBV7-2 and TRBJ1-1; a weak D match, TRBD1 (5 bases). The length of the CDR3 is 15 residues. Germline V CDR1 and CDR2: SGHTA, FQGNSA. Trimming shortened V by 4 bases and J by 1 base, and 13 bases separated the two germline ends. The DNA of the CDR3 is TGTGCCAGCAGCTGGGGCGGGGGAGGGAACACTGAAGCTTTCTTT. This sequence encodes CASSWGGGGNTEAFF.

This clone showed up just a few times. CDR3 nucleotides: TGTGCCAGCAGTAAGTACGGGAGTCTCGATGAGCAGTTCTTC. Encoded protein: CASSKYGSLDEQFF. The V call is TRBV2, the J call TRBJ2-1; TRBD2 might be the D (6 bases). This CDR3 contains 14 residues. Trimming removed 5 bases from V and 8 bases from J, with 16 bases in between. The V gene's germline CDR1 is SNHLY and CDR2 FYNNEI.

Remarks on this clone: It is unclear where the CDR3 begins or ends on the DNA, so no DNA is shown, and the CDR3 is as TCRdb lists it. The chain couples TRBV6-1 to TRBJ1-2; the table's D gene call, TRBD1, was not cross checked with the DNA. Germline CDR1 MNHNS, CDR2 SASEGT. The CDR3 length is 14 residues, termini included. CDR3 region: CASILDRGNYGYTF.

The V and J genes are TRBV6-1 and TRBJ2-7, with 10 nucleotides matching TRBD2. The CDR3 has 14 amino acids. The trim removed 8 bases at V and 0 bases at J, leaving 4 bases unmatched. CDR1 and CDR2 from the germline V gene are MNHNS and SASEGT. CDR3 sequence reads: CASQREGSSYEQYF. DNA of the CDR3: TGTGCCAGCCAGCGGGAGGGTAGCTCCTACGAGCAGTACTTC.

The chain combines TRBV27 with TRBJ2-2, with D tentatively TRBD1 (5 bases). Germline V gene data show CDR1 as MNHEY and CDR2 as SMNVEV (reference sequence). The CDR3 is 12 residues long. With 4 bases removed from V and 6 bases from J, the gap between germline ends came to 6 bases. In nucleotides, the CDR3 is TGTGCCAGCAGTTGGGGCGCCGGGGAGCTGTTTTTT. It yields the protein CASSWGAGELFF.

The DNA of the CDR3 is TGTGCCAGCAGCCAAGGAGGTTGGGGCAATCAGCCCCAGCATTTT. It is translated as CASSQGGWGNQPQHF. The chain is built from TRBV7-2 and TRBJ1-5; D is uncertain. Germline values: CDR1 SGHTA, CDR2 FQGNSA. This CDR3 has 15 residues. Trimming shortened V by 5 bases and J by 2 bases, and 13 bases separated the two germline ends.

This rearrangement joins TRBV19 to TRBJ2-3; TRBD2 matches 7 bases. The CDR3 length is 14 residues. The J segment lost 2 bases and the V segment lost 6 bases, leaving 5 bases of the junction unmatched. The germline gives CDR1 LNHDA, CDR2 SQIVND (reference sequence). CDR3 loop: CASRWDYNTDTQYF. CDR3 nucleotide sequence: TGTGCCAGTAGGTGGGACTACAACACAGATACGCAGTATTTT.

The chain carries TRBV7-9 and TRBJ1-5; maybe TRBD1 (6 bases). The germline gives CDR1 SEHNR, CDR2 FQNEAQ (reference sequence). V lost 5 bases and J 6 bases, leaving 14 bases between the germline ends. CDR3 length: 14 residues. The DNA of the CDR3 is TGTGCCAGCAGCCAGACAGGCCCGGGTCAGCCCCAGCATTTT. This encodes CASSQTGPGQPQHF.